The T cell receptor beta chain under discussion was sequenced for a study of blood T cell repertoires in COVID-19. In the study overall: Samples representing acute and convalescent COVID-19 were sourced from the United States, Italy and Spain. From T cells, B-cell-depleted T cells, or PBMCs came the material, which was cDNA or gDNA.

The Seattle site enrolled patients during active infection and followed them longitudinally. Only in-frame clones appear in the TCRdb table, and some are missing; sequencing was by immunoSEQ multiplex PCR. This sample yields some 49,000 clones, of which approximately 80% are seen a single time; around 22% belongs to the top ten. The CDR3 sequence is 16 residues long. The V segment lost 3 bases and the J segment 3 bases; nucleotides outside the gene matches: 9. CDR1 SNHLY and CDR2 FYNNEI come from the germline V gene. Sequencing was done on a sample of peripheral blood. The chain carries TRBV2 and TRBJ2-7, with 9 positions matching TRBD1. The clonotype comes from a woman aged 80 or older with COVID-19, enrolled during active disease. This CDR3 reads CASSDPRTGEGYEQYF. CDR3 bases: TGTGCCAGCAGTGACCCCCGGACAGGGGAGGGCTACGAGCAGTACTTC. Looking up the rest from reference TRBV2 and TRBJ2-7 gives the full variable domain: EPEVTQTPSHQVTQMGQEVILRCVPISNHLYFYWYRQILGQKVEFLVSFYNNEISEKSEIFDDQFSVERPDGSNFTLKIRSTKLEDSAMYFCASSDPRTGEGYEQYFGPGTRLTVT.